The 2 T cell receptor beta chains in this list originate from one sample, sequenced in a study of control samples from healthy donors and cancer patients (dated by TCRdb to the early 2020s). The library was generated by the immunoSEQ multiplex PCR assay. Held by TCRdb, this immuneACCESS table contains in-frame sequences only and omits some clones. Under half of the omission traces to an unresolved V gene where checked; the cause of the rest is unknown. The table for this sample lists roughly 150,000 clones; 93% of them were counted only once. The ten largest make up roughly 5.7% of the sample. Specimen: blood. The receptors were gathered from a man between 18 and 29 years old in good health.

The chain has TRBV27 and TRBJ2-3; TRBD2 is a possible D gene (7 bases). Trimming cost V 7 bases and J 0 bases, with 17 bases left between them. CDR1 and CDR2 from the germline V gene are MNHEY and SMNVEV (reference sequence). The CDR3 has 16 residues. The CDR3 DNA is TGTGCCAGCATACCGGGGAGGGGGTTTAGCACAGATACGCAGTATTTT. Translated: CASIPGRGFSTDTQYF.

This rearrangement joins TRBV24-1 to TRBJ2-7, with 9 bases that match TRBD1. Germline V gene sequence: CDR1 KGHDR, CDR2 SFDVKD. CDR3 length: 13 residues. V gave up 4 bases and J gave up 7 bases; unmatched junction bases: 4. Here the CDR3 reads CATSERDRDEQYF. In DNA form, the CDR3 reads TGTGCCACCAGTGAGAGGGACAGGGATGAGCAGTACTTC.